This T cell receptor beta chain was captured in a study of CD8 T cells in Susac syndrome. The germline V gene encodes CDR1 SNHLY and CDR2 FYNNEI. V trimming: 1 base; J trimming: 7 bases; junction bases outside the gene matches: 4. The CDR3 consists of 15 residues. RNA was extracted with the RNeasy kit, and a quantity of 0.5 to 1 ug was reverse transcribed using random hexamers. Multiplex PCR with immunoSEQ amplified the TCR beta CDR3 across 54 Vbeta and 13 Jbeta. TCRdb passed the immunoSEQ multiplex PCR reads through MiXCR, listing each CDR3 protein once. The table shows about 430,000 distinct CDR3 sequences, with roughly 85% occurring only once.

This sequence originates from a human donor with multiple sclerosis. Input material: CD8+ T cells from PBMCs. V gene TRBV2 combines with J gene TRBJ1-6, with 7 bases matching TRBD1. The CDR3 region has the DNA TGTGCCAGCAGTGAAGAGACAGGGAGAAATTCACCCCTCCACTTT. It codes for CASSEETGRNSPLHF.